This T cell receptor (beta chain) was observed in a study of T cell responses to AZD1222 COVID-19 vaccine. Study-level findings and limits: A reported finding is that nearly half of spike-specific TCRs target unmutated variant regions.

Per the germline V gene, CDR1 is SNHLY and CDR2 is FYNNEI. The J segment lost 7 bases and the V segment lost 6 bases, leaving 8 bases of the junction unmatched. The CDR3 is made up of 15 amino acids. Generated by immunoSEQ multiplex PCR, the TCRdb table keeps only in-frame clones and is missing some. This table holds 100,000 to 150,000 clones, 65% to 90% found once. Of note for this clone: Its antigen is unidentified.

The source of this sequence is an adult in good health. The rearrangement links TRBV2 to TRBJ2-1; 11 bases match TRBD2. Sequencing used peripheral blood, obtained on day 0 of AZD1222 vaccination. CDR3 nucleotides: TGTGCCAGCAGGGAAACTAGCGGGGGATCTAATGAGCAGTTCTTC. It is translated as CASRETSGGSNEQFF.